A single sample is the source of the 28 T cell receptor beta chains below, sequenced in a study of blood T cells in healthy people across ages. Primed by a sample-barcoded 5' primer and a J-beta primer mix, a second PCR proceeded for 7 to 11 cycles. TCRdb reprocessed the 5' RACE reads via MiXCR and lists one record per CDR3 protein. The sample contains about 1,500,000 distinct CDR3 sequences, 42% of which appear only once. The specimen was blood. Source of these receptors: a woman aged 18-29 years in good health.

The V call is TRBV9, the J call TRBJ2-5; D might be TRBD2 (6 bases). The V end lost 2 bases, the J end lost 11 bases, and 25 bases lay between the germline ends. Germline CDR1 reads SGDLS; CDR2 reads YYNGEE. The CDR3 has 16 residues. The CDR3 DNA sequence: TGTGCCAGCAGCGTTCGCTCGGCTAGCGTTATTTTTCAGCAGTACTTC. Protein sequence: CASSVRSASVIFQQYF.

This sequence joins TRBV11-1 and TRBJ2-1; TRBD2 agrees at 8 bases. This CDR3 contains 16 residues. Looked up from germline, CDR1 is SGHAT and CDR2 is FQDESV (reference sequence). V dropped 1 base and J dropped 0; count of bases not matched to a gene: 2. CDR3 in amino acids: CASSLVAGFSYNEQFF. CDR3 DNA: TGTGCCAGCAGCTTAGTAGCGGGGTTCTCCTACAATGAGCAGTTCTTC.

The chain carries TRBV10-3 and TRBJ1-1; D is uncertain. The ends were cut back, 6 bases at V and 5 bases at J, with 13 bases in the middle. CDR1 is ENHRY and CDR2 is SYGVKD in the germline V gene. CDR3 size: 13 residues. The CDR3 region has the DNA TGTGCCATCAGGGAAACCAGAGGGACTGAAGCTTTCTTT. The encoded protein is CAIRETRGTEAFF.

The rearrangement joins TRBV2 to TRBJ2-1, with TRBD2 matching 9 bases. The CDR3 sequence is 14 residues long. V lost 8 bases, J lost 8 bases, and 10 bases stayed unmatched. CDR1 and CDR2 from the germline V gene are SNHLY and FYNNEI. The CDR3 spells CASSLAGQSHEQFF. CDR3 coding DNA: TGTGCCAGCTCCCTAGCGGGACAGTCGCATGAGCAGTTCTTC. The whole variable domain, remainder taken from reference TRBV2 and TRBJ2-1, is EPEVTQTPSHQVTQMGQEVILRCVPISNHLYFYWYRQILGQKVEFLVSFYNNEISEKSEIFDDQFSVERPDGSNFTLKIRSTKLEDSAMYFCASSLAGQSHEQFFGPGTRLTVL.

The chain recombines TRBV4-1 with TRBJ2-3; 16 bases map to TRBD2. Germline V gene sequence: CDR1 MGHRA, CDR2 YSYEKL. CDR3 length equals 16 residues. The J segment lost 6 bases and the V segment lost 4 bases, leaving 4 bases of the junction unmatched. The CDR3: CASSRGTSGGADTQYF. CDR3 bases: TGCGCCAGCAGCCGAGGGACTAGCGGGGGGGCCGATACGCAGTATTTT.

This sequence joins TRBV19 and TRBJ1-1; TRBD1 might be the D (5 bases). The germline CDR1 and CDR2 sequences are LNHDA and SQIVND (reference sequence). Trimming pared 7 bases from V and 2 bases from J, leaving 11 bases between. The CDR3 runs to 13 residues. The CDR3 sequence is CASTTVVNTEAFF. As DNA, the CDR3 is TGTGCCAGTACGACAGTAGTTAACACTGAAGCTTTCTTT.

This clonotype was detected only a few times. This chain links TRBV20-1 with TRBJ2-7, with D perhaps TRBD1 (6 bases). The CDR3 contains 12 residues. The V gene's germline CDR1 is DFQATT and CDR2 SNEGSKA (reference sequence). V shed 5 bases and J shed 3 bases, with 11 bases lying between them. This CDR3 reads CSARTELYEQYF. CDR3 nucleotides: TGCAGTGCTCGGACAGAGCTCTACGAGCAGTACTTC.

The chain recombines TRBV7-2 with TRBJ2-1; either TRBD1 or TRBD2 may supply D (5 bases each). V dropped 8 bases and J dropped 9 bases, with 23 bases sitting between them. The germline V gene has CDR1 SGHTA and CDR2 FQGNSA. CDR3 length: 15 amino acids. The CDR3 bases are TGTGCCAGCGACAGAGCCGGGACCTCACCCACTGAGCAGTTCTTC. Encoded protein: CASDRAGTSPTEQFF.

For the CDR3, the DNA is TGTGCCAGCAGTTTGCGCTCTAGCGCTTACAATGAGCAGTTCTTC. It encodes CASSLRSSAYNEQFF. This chain links TRBV28 with TRBJ2-1, with a weak D call TRBD2 (6 bases). Germline assignment: CDR1 MDHEN and CDR2 SYDVKM. V lost 3 bases and J 4 bases, leaving 13 bases between the germline ends. The CDR3 totals 15 residues.

The CDR3 sequence is CASRPGGSNEQFF. CDR3 coding DNA: TGTGCCAGCAGACCCGGCGGTTCGAATGAGCAGTTCTTC. The genes are TRBV27 and TRBJ2-1; D is unresolved. CDR3 length equals 13 residues. The germline V gene has CDR1 MNHEY and CDR2 SMNVEV (reference sequence). V gave up 6 bases and J gave up 7 bases, with 13 bases separating them.

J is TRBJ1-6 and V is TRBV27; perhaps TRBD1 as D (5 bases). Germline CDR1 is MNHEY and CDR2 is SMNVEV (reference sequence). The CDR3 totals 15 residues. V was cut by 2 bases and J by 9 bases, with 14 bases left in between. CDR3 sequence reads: CASSLTGQGPSPLHF. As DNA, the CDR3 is TGTGCCAGCAGTTTAACAGGACAAGGGCCTTCACCCCTCCACTTT.

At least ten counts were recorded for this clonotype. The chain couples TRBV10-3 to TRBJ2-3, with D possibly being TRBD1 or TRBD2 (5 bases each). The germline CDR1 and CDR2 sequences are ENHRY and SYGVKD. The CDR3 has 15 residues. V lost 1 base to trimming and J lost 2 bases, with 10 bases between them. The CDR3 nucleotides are TGTGCCATCAGTGAGTGGGGGAGCGTCACAGATACGCAGTATTTT. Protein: CAISEWGSVTDTQYF.

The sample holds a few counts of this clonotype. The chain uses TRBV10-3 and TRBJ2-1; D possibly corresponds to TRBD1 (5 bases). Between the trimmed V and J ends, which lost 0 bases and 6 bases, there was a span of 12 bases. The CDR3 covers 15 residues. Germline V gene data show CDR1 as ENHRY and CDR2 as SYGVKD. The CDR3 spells CAISESGLKGNEQFF. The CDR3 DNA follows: TGTGCCATCAGTGAGTCGGGGCTCAAAGGCAATGAGCAGTTCTTC.

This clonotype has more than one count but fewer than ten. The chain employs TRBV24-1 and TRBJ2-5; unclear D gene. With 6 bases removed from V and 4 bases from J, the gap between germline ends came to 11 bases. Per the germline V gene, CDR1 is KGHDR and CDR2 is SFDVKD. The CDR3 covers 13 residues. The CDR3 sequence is CATSSMGRETQYF. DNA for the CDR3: TGTGCCACCAGTTCTATGGGCCGAGAGACCCAGTACTTC.

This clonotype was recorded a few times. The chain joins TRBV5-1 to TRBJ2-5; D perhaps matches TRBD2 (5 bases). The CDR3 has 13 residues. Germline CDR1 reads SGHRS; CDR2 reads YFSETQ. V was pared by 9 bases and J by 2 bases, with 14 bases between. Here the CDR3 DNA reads TGCGCCACGAGGGAAAGGGCTCAAGAGACCCAGTACTTC. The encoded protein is CATRERAQETQYF. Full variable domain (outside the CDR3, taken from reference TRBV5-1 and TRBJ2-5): KAGVTQTPRYLIKTRGQQVTLSCSPISGHRSVSWYQQTPGQGLQFLFEYFSETQRNKGNFPGRFSGRQFSNSRSEMNVSTLELGDSALYLCATRERAQETQYFGPGTRLLVL.

CDR3 region: CASSQEGGRNYGYTF. The CDR3 DNA reads TGTGCCAGCAGCCAAGAAGGCGGCAGGAACTATGGCTACACCTTC. The V call is TRBV3-1, the J call TRBJ1-2; D is undetermined. This CDR3 is built from 15 residues. From germline, CDR1 is LGHDT and CDR2 YNNKEL (reference sequence). The V end was cut by 0 bases, the J end by 2 bases, with 10 bases between.

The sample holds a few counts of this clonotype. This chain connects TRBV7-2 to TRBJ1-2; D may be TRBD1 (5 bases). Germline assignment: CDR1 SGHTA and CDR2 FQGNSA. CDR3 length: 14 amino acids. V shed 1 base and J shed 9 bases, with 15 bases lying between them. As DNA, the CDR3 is TGTGCCAGCAGCTTAGAGCACAGAGAGGGACGCTACACCTTC. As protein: CASSLEHREGRYTF.

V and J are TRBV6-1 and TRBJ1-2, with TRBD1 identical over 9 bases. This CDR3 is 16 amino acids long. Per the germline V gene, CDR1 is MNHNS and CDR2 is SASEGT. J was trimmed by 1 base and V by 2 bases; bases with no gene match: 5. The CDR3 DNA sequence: TGTGCCAGCAGTGAATTGGGACAGGGCAATAACTATGGCTACACCTTC. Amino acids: CASSELGQGNNYGYTF.

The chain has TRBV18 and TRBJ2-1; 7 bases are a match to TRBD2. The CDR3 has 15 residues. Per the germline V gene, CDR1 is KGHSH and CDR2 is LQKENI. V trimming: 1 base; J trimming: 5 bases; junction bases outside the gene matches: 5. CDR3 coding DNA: TGTGCCAGCTCACCACAGGCGGGAGCGCACAATGAGCAGTTCTTC. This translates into CASSPQAGAHNEQFF.

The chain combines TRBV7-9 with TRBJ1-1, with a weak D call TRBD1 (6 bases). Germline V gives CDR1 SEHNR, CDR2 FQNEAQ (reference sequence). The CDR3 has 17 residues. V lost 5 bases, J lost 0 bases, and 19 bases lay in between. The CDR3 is CASSAPNRDDMNTEAFF. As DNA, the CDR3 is TGTGCCAGCAGCGCCCCAAACAGGGATGATATGAACACTGAAGCTTTCTTT. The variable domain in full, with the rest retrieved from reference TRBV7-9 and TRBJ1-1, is DTGVSQNPRHKITKRGQNVTFRCDPISEHNRLYWYRQTLGQGPEFLTYFQNEAQLEKSRLLSDRFSAERPKGSFSTLEIQRTEQGDSAMYLCASSAPNRDDMNTEAFFGQGTRLTVV.

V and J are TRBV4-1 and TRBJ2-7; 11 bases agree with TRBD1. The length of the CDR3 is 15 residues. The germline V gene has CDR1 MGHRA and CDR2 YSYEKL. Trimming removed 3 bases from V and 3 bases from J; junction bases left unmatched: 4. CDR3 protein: CASSHSDRGLYEQYF. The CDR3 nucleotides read TGCGCCAGCAGCCACTCGGACAGGGGGCTCTACGAGCAGTACTTC.

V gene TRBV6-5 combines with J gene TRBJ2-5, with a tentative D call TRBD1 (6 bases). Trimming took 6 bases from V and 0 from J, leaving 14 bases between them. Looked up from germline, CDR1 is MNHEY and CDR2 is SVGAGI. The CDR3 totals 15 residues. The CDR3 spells CASSTPGTHQETQYF. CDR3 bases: TGTGCCAGCAGCACACCCGGGACACACCAAGAGACCCAGTACTTC.

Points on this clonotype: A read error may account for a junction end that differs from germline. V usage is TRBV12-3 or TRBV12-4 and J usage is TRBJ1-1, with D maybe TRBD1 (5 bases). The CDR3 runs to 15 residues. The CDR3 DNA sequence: TGTGCCAGCAGTCCCATGACAGCCTCAAACACTAAAGCTTTCTTT. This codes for CASSPMTASNTKAFF.

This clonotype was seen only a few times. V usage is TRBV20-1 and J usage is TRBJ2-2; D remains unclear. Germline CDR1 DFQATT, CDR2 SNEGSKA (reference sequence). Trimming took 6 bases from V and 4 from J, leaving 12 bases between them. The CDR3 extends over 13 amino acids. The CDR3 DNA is TGCAGTGCCCGAGAGGTTGCCACCGGGGAGCTGTTTTTT. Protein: CSAREVATGELFF.

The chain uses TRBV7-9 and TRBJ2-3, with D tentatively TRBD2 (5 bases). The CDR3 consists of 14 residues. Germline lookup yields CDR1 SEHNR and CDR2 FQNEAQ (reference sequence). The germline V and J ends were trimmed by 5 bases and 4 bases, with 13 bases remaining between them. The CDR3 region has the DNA TGTGCCAGCAGCGAACTAGAAGGTTCAGATACGCAGTATTTT. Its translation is CASSELEGSDTQYF.

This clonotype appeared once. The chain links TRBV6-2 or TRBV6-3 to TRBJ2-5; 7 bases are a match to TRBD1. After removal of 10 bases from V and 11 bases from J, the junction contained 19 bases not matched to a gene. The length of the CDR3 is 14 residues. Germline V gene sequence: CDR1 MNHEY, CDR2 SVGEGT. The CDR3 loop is CAIEGQNVYGEQYF. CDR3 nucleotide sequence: TGTGCCATAGAGGGACAGAACGTTTATGGGGAGCAGTACTTC.

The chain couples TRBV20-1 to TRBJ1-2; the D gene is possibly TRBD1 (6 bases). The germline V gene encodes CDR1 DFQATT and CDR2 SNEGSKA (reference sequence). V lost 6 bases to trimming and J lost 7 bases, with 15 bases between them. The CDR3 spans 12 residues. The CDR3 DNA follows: TGCAGTGCCACGGGGGCGCAGGGTGGCTACACCTTC. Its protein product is CSATGAQGGYTF.

The chain's CDR3 is CASLTGGTGNTIYF. CDR3 nucleotide sequence: TGTGCCAGCTTGACAGGGGGGACTGGAAACACCATATATTTT. This rearrangement joins TRBV28 to TRBJ1-3; 9 bases are a match to TRBD1. V dropped 8 bases and J dropped 2; count of bases not matched to a gene: 4. The CDR3 is made up of 14 amino acids. The V gene's germline CDR1 is MDHEN and CDR2 SYDVKM.